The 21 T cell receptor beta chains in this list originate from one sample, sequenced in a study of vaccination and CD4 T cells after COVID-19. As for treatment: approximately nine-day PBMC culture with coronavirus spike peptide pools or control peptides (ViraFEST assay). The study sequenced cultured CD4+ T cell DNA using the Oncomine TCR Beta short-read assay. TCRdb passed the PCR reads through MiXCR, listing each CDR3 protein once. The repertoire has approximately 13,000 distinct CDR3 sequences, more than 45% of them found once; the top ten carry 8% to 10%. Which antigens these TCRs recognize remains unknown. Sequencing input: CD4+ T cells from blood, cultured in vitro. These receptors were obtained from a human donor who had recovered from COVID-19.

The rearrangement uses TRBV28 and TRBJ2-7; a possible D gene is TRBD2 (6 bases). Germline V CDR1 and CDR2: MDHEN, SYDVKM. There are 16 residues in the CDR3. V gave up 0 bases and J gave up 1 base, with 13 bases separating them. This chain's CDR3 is CASSLWEGVGSYEQYF. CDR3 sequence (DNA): TGTGCCAGCAGTTTATGGGAGGGAGTAGGGTCCTACGAGCAGTACTTC.

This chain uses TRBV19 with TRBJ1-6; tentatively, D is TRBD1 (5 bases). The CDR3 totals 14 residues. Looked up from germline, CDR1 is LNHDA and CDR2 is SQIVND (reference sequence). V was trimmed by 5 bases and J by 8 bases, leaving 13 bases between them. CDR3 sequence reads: CASSHRYGDSPLHF. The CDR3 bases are TGTGCCAGTAGTCACAGGTATGGGGATTCACCCCTCCACTTT. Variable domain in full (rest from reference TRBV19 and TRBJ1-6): DGGITQSPKYLFRKEGQNVTLSCEQNLNHDAMYWYRQDPGQGLRLIYYSQIVNDFQKGDIAEGYSVSREKKESFPLTVTSAQKNPTAFYLCASSHRYGDSPLHFGNGTRLTVT.

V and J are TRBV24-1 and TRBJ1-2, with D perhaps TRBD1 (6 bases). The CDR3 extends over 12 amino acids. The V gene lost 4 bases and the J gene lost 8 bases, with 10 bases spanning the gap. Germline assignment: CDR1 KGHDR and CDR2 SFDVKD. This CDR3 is CATSESGVGYTF. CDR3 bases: TGTGCCACCAGTGAGTCAGGGGTAGGCTACACCTTC.

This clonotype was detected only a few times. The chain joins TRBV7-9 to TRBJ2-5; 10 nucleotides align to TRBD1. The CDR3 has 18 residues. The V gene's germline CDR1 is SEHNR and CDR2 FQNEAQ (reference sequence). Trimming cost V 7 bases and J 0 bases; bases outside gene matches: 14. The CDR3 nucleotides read TGTGCCAGCATCCCAGAGGGCAGGACAGGGGGGGACCAAGAGACCCAGTACTTC. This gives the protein CASIPEGRTGGDQETQYF.

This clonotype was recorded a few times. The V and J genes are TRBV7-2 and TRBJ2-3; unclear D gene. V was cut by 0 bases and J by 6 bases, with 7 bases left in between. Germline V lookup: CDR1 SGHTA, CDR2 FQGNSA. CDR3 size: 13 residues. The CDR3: CASSLARSDTQYF. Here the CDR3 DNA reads TGTGCCAGCAGCTTAGCCAGGAGCGATACGCAGTATTTT.

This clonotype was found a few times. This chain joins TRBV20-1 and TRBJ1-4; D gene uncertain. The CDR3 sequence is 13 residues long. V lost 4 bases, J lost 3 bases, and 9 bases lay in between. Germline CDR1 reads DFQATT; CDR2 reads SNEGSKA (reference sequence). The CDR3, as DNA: TGCAGTGCTACCGCGCCGCCTAATGAAAAACTGTTTTTT. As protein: CSATAPPNEKLFF.

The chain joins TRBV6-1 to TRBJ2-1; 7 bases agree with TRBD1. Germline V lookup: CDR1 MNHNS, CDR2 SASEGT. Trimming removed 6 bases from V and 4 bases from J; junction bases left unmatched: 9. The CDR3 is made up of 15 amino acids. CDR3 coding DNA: TGTGCCAGCAGCCCGACCGGGACAGCTTACAATGAGCAGTTCTTC. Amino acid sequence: CASSPTGTAYNEQFF.

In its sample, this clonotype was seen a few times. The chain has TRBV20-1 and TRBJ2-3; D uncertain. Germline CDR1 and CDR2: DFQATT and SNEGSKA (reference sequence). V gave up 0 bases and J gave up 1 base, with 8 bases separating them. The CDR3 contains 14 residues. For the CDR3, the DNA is TGCAGTGCTAGAGACCTACTTCGCACAGATACGCAGTATTTT. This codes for CSARDLLRTDTQYF.

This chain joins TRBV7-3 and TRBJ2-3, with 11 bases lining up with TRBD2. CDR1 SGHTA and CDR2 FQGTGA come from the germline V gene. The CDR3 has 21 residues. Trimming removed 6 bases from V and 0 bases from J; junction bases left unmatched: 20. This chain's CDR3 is CASRSRPGLAVNLASTDTQYF. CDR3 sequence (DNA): TGTGCCAGCAGGTCACGGCCGGGACTAGCGGTAAACTTGGCTAGCACAGATACGCAGTATTTT.

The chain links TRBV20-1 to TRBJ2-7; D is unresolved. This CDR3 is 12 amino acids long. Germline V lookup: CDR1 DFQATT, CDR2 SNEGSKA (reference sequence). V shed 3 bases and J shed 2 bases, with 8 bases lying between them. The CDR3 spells CSARLAPYEQYF. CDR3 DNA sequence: TGCAGTGCTAGGTTAGCTCCCTACGAGCAGTACTTC.

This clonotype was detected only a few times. The CDR3 DNA reads as TGTGCCAGCGGAACGTCGGGAGGCAGGGCGATCTCTGGGGCCAACGTCCTGACTTTC. Translating gives CASGTSGGRAISGANVLTF. The chain carries TRBV27 and TRBJ2-6, with TRBD2 identical over 7 bases. The CDR3 is 19 amino acids. Germline V gives CDR1 MNHEY, CDR2 SMNVEV (reference sequence). Unmatched junction bases numbered 16, after V lost 8 bases and J lost 0 bases.

The chain's CDR3 is CASSDRADSNQPQHF. CDR3 DNA sequence: TGTGCCAGCAGTGACAGGGCCGATAGCAATCAGCCCCAGCATTTT. The chain has TRBV6-1 and TRBJ1-5; D is perhaps TRBD1 (5 bases). The CDR3 is made up of 15 amino acids. Trimming stripped 3 bases from V and 0 bases from J, with 9 bases between. Looked up from germline, CDR1 is MNHNS and CDR2 is SASEGT.

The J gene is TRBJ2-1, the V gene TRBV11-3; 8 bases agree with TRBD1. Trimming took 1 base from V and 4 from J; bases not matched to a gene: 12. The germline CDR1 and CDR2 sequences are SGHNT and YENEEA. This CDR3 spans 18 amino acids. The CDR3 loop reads CASSLVRTGPGVYNEQFF. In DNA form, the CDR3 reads TGTGCCAGCAGCTTAGTGAGGACAGGGCCTGGAGTGTACAATGAGCAGTTCTTC.

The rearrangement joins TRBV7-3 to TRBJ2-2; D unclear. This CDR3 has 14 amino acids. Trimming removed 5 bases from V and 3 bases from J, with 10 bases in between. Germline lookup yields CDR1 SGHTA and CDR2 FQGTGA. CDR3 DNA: TGTGCCAGCAGCCTCTCCTGGGACACCGGGGAGCTGTTTTTT. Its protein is CASSLSWDTGELFF.

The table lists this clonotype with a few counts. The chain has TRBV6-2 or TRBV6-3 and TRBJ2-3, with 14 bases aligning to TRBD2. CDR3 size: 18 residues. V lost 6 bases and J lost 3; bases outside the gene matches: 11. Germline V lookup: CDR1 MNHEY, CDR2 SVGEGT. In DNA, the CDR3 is TGTGCCAGCAGCCAGGGACTAGCGGGAGTCTATGGGACAGATACGCAGTATTTT. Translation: CASSQGLAGVYGTDTQYF.

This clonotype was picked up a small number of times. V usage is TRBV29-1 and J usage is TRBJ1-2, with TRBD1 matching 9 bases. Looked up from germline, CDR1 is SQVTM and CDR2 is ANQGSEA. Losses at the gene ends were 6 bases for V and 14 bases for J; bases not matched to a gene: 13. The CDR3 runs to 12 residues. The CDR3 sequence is CSVSGTGTLDTF. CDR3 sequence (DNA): TGCAGCGTCAGCGGGACAGGGACCTTAGATACCTTC.

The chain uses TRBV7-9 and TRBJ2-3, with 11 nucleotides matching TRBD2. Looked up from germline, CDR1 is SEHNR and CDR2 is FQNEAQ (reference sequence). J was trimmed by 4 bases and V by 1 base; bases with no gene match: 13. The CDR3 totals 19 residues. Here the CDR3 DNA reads TGTGCCAGCAGCTTAGGGCTAGCGGGAGGTTTTCGACGGGCAGATACGCAGTATTTT. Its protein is CASSLGLAGGFRRADTQYF.

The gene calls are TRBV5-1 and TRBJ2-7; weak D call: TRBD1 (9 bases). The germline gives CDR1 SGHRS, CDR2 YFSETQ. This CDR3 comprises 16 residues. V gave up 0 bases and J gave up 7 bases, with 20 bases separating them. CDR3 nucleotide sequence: TGCGCCAGCAGCTTGGGCGATACAGGGGGCGGGAGGGAGCAGTACTTC. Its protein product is CASSLGDTGGGREQYF.

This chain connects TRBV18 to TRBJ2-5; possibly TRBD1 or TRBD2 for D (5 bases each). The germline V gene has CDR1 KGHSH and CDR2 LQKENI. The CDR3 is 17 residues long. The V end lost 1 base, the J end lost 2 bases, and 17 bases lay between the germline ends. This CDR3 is CASSPLAGFGAQETQYF. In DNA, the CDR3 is TGTGCCAGCTCACCACTCGCAGGGTTCGGGGCTCAAGAGACCCAGTACTTC. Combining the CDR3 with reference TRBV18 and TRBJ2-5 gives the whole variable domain NAGVMQNPRHLVRRRGQEARLRCSPMKGHSHVYWYRQLPEEGLKFMVYLQKENIIDESGMPKERFSAEFPKEGPSILRIQQVVRGDSAAYFCASSPLAGFGAQETQYFGPGTRLLVL.

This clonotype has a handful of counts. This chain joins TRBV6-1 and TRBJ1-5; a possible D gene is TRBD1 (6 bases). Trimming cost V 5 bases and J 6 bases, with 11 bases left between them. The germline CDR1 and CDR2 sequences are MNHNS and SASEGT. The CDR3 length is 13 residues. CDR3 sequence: CASSPGQRQPQHF. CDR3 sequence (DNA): TGTGCCAGCAGTCCGGGACAACGTCAGCCCCAGCATTTT.

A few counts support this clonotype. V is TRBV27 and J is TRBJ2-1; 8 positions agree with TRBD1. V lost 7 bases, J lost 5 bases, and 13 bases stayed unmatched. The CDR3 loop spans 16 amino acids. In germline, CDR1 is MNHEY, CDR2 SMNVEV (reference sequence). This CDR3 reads CASTARTGRTHNEQFF. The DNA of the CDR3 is TGTGCCAGCACCGCAAGGACAGGGCGGACTCACAATGAGCAGTTCTTC.